The rows below give T cell receptor beta chains drawn from one sample of a study of control samples from healthy donors and cancer patients. Clones were read by immunoSEQ multiplex PCR, and TCRdb kept only the in-frame ones, dropping some. The sample lists about 98,000 clones; roughly four fifths were seen once. The source material was blood. The receptors derive from a man aged 55-75 years in good health. CDR3s include the opening cysteine and the closing phenylalanine or tryptophan. Clone size is shown for a subset of rows, as once, few, many or a class of expanded clone.

CDR3 length	clone size	V gene	J gene	CDR3 protein
14	-	TRBV2	TRBJ1-1	CASRGGTEILRAFF
15	-	TRBV20-1	TRBJ2-1	CSASRLGLADYEQFF
15	-	TRBV6-5	TRBJ2-1	CASTGTSGITHEQFF
15	-	TRBV27	TRBJ1-1	CASSLEGGWNTEAFF
13	-	TRBV2	TRBJ2-3	CASRADGTDTQYF
16	-	TRBV28	TRBJ1-5	CASSSPQGGSNQPQHF
14	-	TRBV6-5	TRBJ1-4	CASSYQTGGEKLFF
12	-	TRBV2	TRBJ2-1	CASSEDYNEQFF
13	-	TRBV11-2	TRBJ2-1	CASSLSSYNEQFF
14	-	TRBV3-1/TRBV3-2	TRBJ2-7	CASSDTGGWYEQYF
15	-	TRBV5-1	TRBJ2-5	CASRETGTLQETQYF
15	-	TRBV11-2	TRBJ1-1	CASSARQGGSSEAFF
18	-	TRBV18	TRBJ1-5	CASSPRAAGPEGNQPQHF
14	once	TRBV7-2	TRBJ2-1	CASSTKEGGREQFF
16	-	TRBV6-5	TRBJ1-2	CASSYSRTGGNYGYTF
13	-	TRBV5-4	TRBJ1-1	CASSLTGGTEAFF
13	-	TRBV15	TRBJ2-2	CATRGRGPGELFF
17	-	TRBV27	TRBJ2-1	CASSTPYRGLQYNEQFF
16	-	TRBV19	TRBJ2-3	CASSMARGDTADTQYF
16	-	TRBV7-9	TRBJ2-1	CASGRTSGPLNNEQFF
13	-	TRBV28	TRBJ2-1	CASSSRVRTEQFF
14	-	TRBV5-8	TRBJ2-2	CASSLTSNTGELFF
15	-	TRBV7-2	TRBJ2-7	CASSSRGQGSYEQYF
15	-	TRBV2	TRBJ1-3	CASSEEHPSGNTIYF
13	-	TRBV2	TRBJ2-7	CASTGAVAHEQYF
15	-	TRBV9	TRBJ2-3	CASSVAGGRTDTQYF
17	-	TRBV28	TRBJ2-1	CASSPKPWLAGDNEQFF
15	once	TRBV5-8	TRBJ2-3	CASSSGRDGTDTQYF
17	-	TRBV15	TRBJ2-7	CATSRGGAGGKDYEQYF